These 25 T cell receptor beta chains originate from one sample sequenced in a study of cytomegalovirus exposure and HLA in healthy donors. PCR involved 60 Vbeta and 13 Jbeta primers. Only in-frame clones appear in the TCRdb table, and some are missing; sequencing was by immunoSEQ multiplex PCR. The repertoire has over 80,000 clones, roughly 76% of them found once; the top ten carry approximately 3.5%. Sequencing was performed on PBMCs. The source is a middle-aged man in good health and CMV-seronegative.

This chain's CDR3 is CASSLDGLLLAKNIQYF. The DNA of the CDR3 is TGCGCCAGCAGCTTGGATGGGTTACTACTAGCCAAAAACATTCAGTACTTC. The V call is TRBV5-1, the J call TRBJ2-4; D is ambiguous. CDR1 and CDR2 from the germline V gene are SGHRS and YFSETQ. V gave up 0 bases and J gave up 0 bases, with 13 bases separating them. The CDR3 spans 17 residues. Combining the CDR3 with reference TRBV5-1 and TRBJ2-4 gives the whole variable domain KAGVTQTPRYLIKTRGQQVTLSCSPISGHRSVSWYQQTPGQGLQFLFEYFSETQRNKGNFPGRFSGRQFSNSRSEMNVSTLELGDSALYLCASSLDGLLLAKNIQYFGAGTRLSVL.

The chain carries TRBV7-9 and TRBJ2-1; tentatively, D is TRBD1 (5 bases). The ends were cut back, 0 bases at V and 5 bases at J, with 8 bases in the middle. The CDR3 has 14 residues. CDR1 SEHNR and CDR2 FQNEAQ come from the germline V gene (reference sequence). The CDR3 is CASSLAGADNEQFF. The CDR3 coding sequence is TGTGCCAGCAGCTTAGCTGGGGCAGACAATGAGCAGTTCTTC.

This chain links TRBV7-9 with TRBJ2-1, with D perhaps TRBD1 (5 bases). Trimming pared 5 bases from V and 3 bases from J, leaving 17 bases between. Per the germline V gene, CDR1 is SEHNR and CDR2 is FQNEAQ (reference sequence). The CDR3 is made up of 16 amino acids. The DNA for the CDR3 is TGTGCCAGCAGCCCTAGTGGGGCCAGGTTCTACAATGAGCAGTTCTTC. It translates to CASSPSGARFYNEQFF.

V gene TRBV4-2 combines with J gene TRBJ1-2; no clear D gene. The ends were cut back, 5 bases at V and 8 bases at J, with 6 bases in the middle. The V gene's germline CDR1 is LGHNA and CDR2 YNFKEQ. The CDR3 totals 10 residues. The CDR3 here is CASSGGGYTF. The CDR3 region has the DNA TGTGCCAGCAGCGGCGGGGGCTACACCTTC.

J is TRBJ2-3 and V is TRBV11-1; D possibly corresponds to TRBD2 (7 bases). V was trimmed by 5 bases and J by 6 bases, leaving 15 bases between them. The CDR3 totals 14 residues. Germline-derived CDR1 and CDR2 are SGHAT and FQDESV (reference sequence). CDR3 nucleotides: TGTGCCAGCAGCCTAACTAGGGGGGGGGATACGCAGTATTTT. The encoded protein is CASSLTRGGDTQYF.

This chain connects TRBV10-3 to TRBJ1-2; 7 nucleotides match TRBD1. CDR1 is ENHRY, CDR2 SYGVKD, per germline. The CDR3 spans 15 residues. Trimming cost V 4 bases and J 2 bases; bases outside gene matches: 7. The CDR3 DNA is TGTGCCATCAGTGTAGGGGGCCCGACCAACTATGGCTACACCTTC. Its protein is CAISVGGPTNYGYTF.

There are a few counts of this clone. The chain uses TRBV29-1 and TRBJ1-5; the D is unclear. This CDR3 has 12 residues. The germline V and J ends were trimmed by 7 bases and 9 bases, with 16 bases remaining between them. Germline values: CDR1 SQVTM, CDR2 ANQGSEA. The CDR3 is CSGGDSDGPQHF. The CDR3 nucleotides are TGCAGCGGTGGGGATAGCGATGGGCCCCAGCATTTT. The full variable domain, in which reference TRBV29-1 and TRBJ1-5 provide the parts outside the CDR3, is SAVISQKPSRDICQRGTSLTIQCQVDSQVTMMFWYRQQPGQSLTLIATANQGSEATYESGFVIDKFPISRPNLTFSTLTVSNMSPEDSSIYLCSGGDSDGPQHFGDGTRLSIL.

This chain connects TRBV7-8 to TRBJ2-3, with 9 bases fitting TRBD2. Germline CDR1 and CDR2: SGHVS and FQNEAQ. This CDR3 contains 16 residues. The ends lost 5 bases at V and 5 bases at J; junction bases unmatched: 11. The CDR3 protein is CASSPRAAGGQDTQYF. The CDR3 DNA reads TGTGCCAGCAGCCCCCGGGCGGCGGGGGGGCAAGATACGCAGTATTTT.

The gene calls are TRBV7-2 and TRBJ1-5, with D unclear. The V end lost 1 base, the J end lost 0 bases, and 7 bases lay between the germline ends. CDR1 and CDR2 (germline): SGHTA, FQGNSA. The CDR3 spans 15 residues. CDR3: CASSLGSFSNQPQHF. In DNA, the CDR3 is TGTGCCAGCAGCTTAGGTTCTTTTAGCAATCAGCCCCAGCATTTT.

The V call is TRBV5-1, the J call TRBJ1-5, with 8 nucleotides matching TRBD1. CDR3 length: 14 residues. V dropped 4 bases and J dropped 2; count of bases not matched to a gene: 2. The germline V gene encodes CDR1 SGHRS and CDR2 YFSETQ. In nucleotides, the CDR3 is TGCGCCAGCAGCCTGACAGGGGGCAATCAGCCCCAGCATTTT. It is translated as CASSLTGGNQPQHF.

This chain connects TRBV13 to TRBJ2-3; tentatively, D is TRBD2 (5 bases). With 6 bases removed from V and 0 bases from J, the gap between germline ends came to 16 bases. The CDR3 is 16 amino acids. CDR1 is PRHDT and CDR2 is FYEKMQ in the germline V gene (reference sequence). As DNA, the CDR3 is TGTGCCAGCAGTCGGAGGTCGACCGCTAGCACAGATACGCAGTATTTT. Its protein product is CASSRRSTASTDTQYF.

V usage is TRBV6-5 and J usage is TRBJ2-5, with 7 bases lining up with TRBD2. Near its end, the DNA agrees better with TRBJ2-7, so the J call may be wrong. The CDR3 consists of 14 residues. Looked up from germline, CDR1 is MNHEY and CDR2 is SVGAGI. CDR3 loop: CASSYSAGAYEQYF. Written as DNA, the CDR3 is TGTGCCAGCAGTTACTCCGCGGGGGCCTACGAGCAGTACTTC.

The rearrangement joins TRBV7-9 to TRBJ2-7; 8 bases match TRBD1. Germline V gene data show CDR1 as SEHNR and CDR2 as FQNEAQ (reference sequence). The junction had 8 bases not matched to a gene; V was cut back by 5 bases and J by 5 bases. This CDR3 region has 14 residues. The CDR3: CASSPRTGRNEQYF. In DNA form, the CDR3 reads TGTGCCAGCAGCCCCAGGACAGGGCGTAACGAGCAGTACTTC.

This clone was detected once. The chain links TRBV28 to TRBJ2-2, with no clear D. The CDR3 sequence is 14 residues long. V was trimmed by 4 bases and J by 3 bases, leaving 9 bases between them. Germline V lookup: CDR1 MDHEN, CDR2 SYDVKM. The CDR3 spells CASSWAQDTGELFF. The CDR3 bases are TGTGCCAGCAGTTGGGCCCAAGACACCGGGGAGCTGTTTTTT.

The chain is built from TRBV23-1 and TRBJ2-5, with D possibly being TRBD2 (6 bases). TRBV23-1 is assigned to the ORF class and has an uncertain function. The CDR3 spans 14 residues. Deletions cut 3 bases from V and 4 bases from J, with 12 bases between. CDR3 amino acids: CASSHGAGGETQYF. CDR3 DNA: TGCGCCAGCAGTCATGGGGCCGGGGGAGAGACCCAGTACTTC.

V gene TRBV2 combines with J gene TRBJ2-7; D is possibly TRBD1 (7 bases). Trimming removed 6 bases at V and 5 bases at J, with 20 bases between. CDR1 and CDR2 from the germline V gene are SNHLY and FYNNEI. This CDR3 region has 15 residues. In DNA, the CDR3 is TGTGCCAGCAGCTACACTGGGGGGACAGACGACGAGCAGTACTTC. As protein: CASSYTGGTDDEQYF.

The CDR3 loop is CASSWVPLGVEQYF. CDR3 nucleotides: TGTGCCAGCAGTTGGGTCCCCCTCGGGGTCGAGCAGTACTTC. This chain connects TRBV27 to TRBJ2-7, with a possible D match to TRBD2 (5 bases). Per germline, CDR1 MNHEY and CDR2 SMNVEV (reference sequence). V lost 4 bases, J lost 6 bases, and 16 bases lay in between. The CDR3 has 14 amino acids.

The chain employs TRBV7-9 and TRBJ1-4, with D maybe TRBD1 (6 bases). V was shortened by 5 bases and J by 0 bases, with 10 bases between the two germline ends. Germline CDR1 is SEHNR and CDR2 is FQNEAQ (reference sequence). This CDR3 has 15 residues. CDR3 sequence: CASSGRTATNEKLFF. The CDR3 DNA reads as TGTGCCAGCAGCGGTCGGACAGCAACTAATGAAAAACTGTTTTTT.

This chain connects TRBV9 to TRBJ2-3, with TRBD1 as a possible D gene (6 bases). Trimming pared 0 bases from V and 3 bases from J, leaving 8 bases between. Germline-derived CDR1 and CDR2 are SGDLS and YYNGEE. The CDR3 has 14 residues. The CDR3 spells CASSVEQGTDTQYF. In nucleotides, the CDR3 is TGTGCCAGCAGCGTAGAGCAGGGGACAGATACGCAGTATTTT.

This clone was detected only once. V is TRBV29-1 and J is TRBJ1-2; TRBD1 might be the D (5 bases). This CDR3 region has 14 residues. Trimming shortened V by 3 bases and J by 4 bases, and 15 bases separated the two germline ends. CDR1 and CDR2 (germline): SQVTM, ANQGSEA. The CDR3 nucleotides read TGCAGCGTTGATGAGGTCAGGGCCACCTATGGCTACACCTTC. Residues: CSVDEVRATYGYTF.

The chain combines TRBV7-6 with TRBJ1-1; the match to TRBD1 covers 11 bases. The CDR3 sequence is 17 residues long. The V gene end was trimmed by 0 bases and the J gene end by 1 base; junction bases not matched to a gene: 4. Germline V CDR1 and CDR2: SGHVS, FNYEAQ. CDR3: CASSLALGTGGNTEAFF. The CDR3 nucleotides read TGTGCCAGCAGCTTAGCGCTCGGGACAGGGGGGAACACTGAAGCTTTCTTT. Using reference TRBV7-6 and TRBJ1-1 for the parts outside the CDR3, the full variable domain is GAGVSQSPRYKVTKRGQDVALRCDPISGHVSLYWYRQALGQGPEFLTYFNYEAQQDKSGLPNDRFSAERPEGSISTLTIQRTEQRDSAMYRCASSLALGTGGNTEAFFGQGTRLTVV.

The chain joins TRBV4-1 to TRBJ1-2; D gene uncertain. The ends were cut back, 5 bases at V and 3 bases at J, with 19 bases in the middle. Germline V gives CDR1 MGHRA, CDR2 YSYEKL. The CDR3 runs to 16 residues. CDR3 amino acids: CASSYRPARAYYGYTF. DNA of the CDR3: TGCGCCAGCAGCTACCGCCCCGCGAGGGCCTACTATGGCTACACCTTC.

V usage is TRBV5-6 and J usage is TRBJ1-2, with D hard to call. Between the trimmed V and J ends, which lost 3 bases and 4 bases, there was a span of 16 bases. Germline assignment: CDR1 SGHDT and CDR2 YYEEEE. CDR3 size: 15 residues. The CDR3 DNA reads TGTGCCAGCAGCTATATAGCCCTTTCGGGCTATGGCTACACCTTC. Translation gives CASSYIALSGYGYTF.

This chain joins TRBV6-5 and TRBJ1-3, with TRBD1 as a possible D gene (6 bases). Trimming removed 0 bases from V and 4 bases from J, with 13 bases in between. The V gene's germline CDR1 is MNHEY and CDR2 SVGAGI. This CDR3 contains 16 residues. The CDR3 DNA follows: TGTGCCAGCAGTTACTCAAGGGACATCGTAGGAAACACCATATATTTT. The encoded protein is CASSYSRDIVGNTIYF.

The rearrangement uses TRBV5-1 and TRBJ2-3, with D possibly TRBD2 on 6 matching bases. Germline CDR1 is SGHRS and CDR2 is YFSETQ. The germline V and J ends were trimmed by 0 bases and 2 bases, with 16 bases remaining between them. The CDR3 is 17 residues long. In nucleotides, the CDR3 is TGCGCCAGCAGCTTGGGAGGTACGGGGACTCCCACAGATACGCAGTATTTT. This encodes CASSLGGTGTPTDTQYF.